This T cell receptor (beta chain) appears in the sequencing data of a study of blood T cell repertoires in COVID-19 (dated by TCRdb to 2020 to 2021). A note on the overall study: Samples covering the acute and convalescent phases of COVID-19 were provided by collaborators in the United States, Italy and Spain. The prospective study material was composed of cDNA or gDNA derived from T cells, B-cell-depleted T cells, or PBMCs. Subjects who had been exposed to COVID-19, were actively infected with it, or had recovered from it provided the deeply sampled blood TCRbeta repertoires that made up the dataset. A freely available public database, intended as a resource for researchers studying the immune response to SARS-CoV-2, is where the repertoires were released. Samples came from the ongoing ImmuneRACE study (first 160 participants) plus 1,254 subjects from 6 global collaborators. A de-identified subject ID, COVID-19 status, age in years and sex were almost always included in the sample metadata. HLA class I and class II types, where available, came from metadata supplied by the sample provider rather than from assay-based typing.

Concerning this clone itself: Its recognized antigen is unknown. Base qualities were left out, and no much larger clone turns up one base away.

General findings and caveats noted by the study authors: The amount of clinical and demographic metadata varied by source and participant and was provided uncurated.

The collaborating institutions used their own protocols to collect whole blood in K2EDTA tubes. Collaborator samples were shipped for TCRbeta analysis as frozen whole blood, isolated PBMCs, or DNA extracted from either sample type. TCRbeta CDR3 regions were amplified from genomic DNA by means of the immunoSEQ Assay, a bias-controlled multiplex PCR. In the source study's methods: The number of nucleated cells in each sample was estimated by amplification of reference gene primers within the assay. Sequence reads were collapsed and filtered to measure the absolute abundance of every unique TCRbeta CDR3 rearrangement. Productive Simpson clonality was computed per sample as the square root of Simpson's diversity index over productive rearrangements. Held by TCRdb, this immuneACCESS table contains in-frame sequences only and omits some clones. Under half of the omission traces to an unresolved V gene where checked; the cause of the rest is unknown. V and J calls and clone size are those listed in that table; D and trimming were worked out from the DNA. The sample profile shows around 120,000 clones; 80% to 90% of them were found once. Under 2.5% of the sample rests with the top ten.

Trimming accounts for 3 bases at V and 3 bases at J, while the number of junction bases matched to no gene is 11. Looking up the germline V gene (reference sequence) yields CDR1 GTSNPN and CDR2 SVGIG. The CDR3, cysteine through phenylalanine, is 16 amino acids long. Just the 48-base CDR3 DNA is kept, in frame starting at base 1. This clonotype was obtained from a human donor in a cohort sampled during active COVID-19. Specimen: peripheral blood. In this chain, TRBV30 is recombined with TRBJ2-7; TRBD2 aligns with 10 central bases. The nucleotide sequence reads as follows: TGTGCCTGGAGCCCCCGACCTAGCGGGAGTATCTACGAGCAGTACTTC. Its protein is CAWSPRPSGSIYEQYF.